One T cell receptor beta chain is described in this entry. This sample includes further DNA sequences coding for the same CDR3. This entry comes from a study of T cell changes during pregnancy in multiple sclerosis. Sequencing was performed with immunoSEQ multiplex PCR; in TCRdb, only in-frame clones are kept and a portion is missing. The sample gives some 74,000 clones, 85% to 95% of which show up once; less than 2.5% is in the top ten. This CDR3 contains 15 residues. V shed 0 bases and J shed 0 bases, with 9 bases lying between them. Germline CDR1 reads LNHDA; CDR2 reads SQIVND (reference sequence).

This specimen consisted of peripheral blood, obtained before pregnancy. This TCR came from a female donor with multiple sclerosis, enrolled in a pregnancy study. J is TRBJ2-7 and V is TRBV19; a possible D gene is TRBD1 (6 bases). The CDR3 sequence is CASSIELGGSYEQYF. The DNA for the CDR3 is TGTGCCAGTAGTATAGAGCTAGGGGGCTCCTACGAGCAGTACTTC.